Below, 9 T cell receptor beta chains from the same sample are listed, as sequenced in a study of blood T cell repertoires in COVID-19. TCRdb's table, derived via immunoSEQ multiplex PCR, lists solely in-frame clones and lacks some. The data contain tens of thousands of clones, 80% to 85% of them singletons. Source material: peripheral blood. The receptors shown here come from a human donor in a cohort sampled during active COVID-19.

This chain connects TRBV29-1 to TRBJ2-3; 9 bases are shared with TRBD2. The CDR3 totals 15 residues. Germline loops: CDR1 SQVTM, CDR2 ANQGSEA. J lost 4 bases, V lost 4 bases, and 9 bases had no gene match. The CDR3 region is CSVAPRGGRADTQYF. The CDR3 region has the DNA TGCAGCGTTGCTCCGCGGGGGGGCCGTGCAGATACGCAGTATTTT.

This clone was seen once. The chain is built from TRBV19 and TRBJ2-1; possibly TRBD2 for D (5 bases). The CDR3 consists of 13 residues. V lost 4 bases, J lost 10 bases, and 14 bases lay in between. From germline, CDR1 is LNHDA and CDR2 SQIVND (reference sequence). This chain's CDR3 is CASSTGLLKEQFF. The CDR3 region has the DNA TGTGCCAGTAGTACCGGACTTCTTAAGGAGCAGTTCTTC.

This clone has only one observation. This chain uses TRBV18 with TRBJ2-1; the D gene is possibly TRBD1 (6 bases). This CDR3 spans 16 amino acids. Germline lookup yields CDR1 KGHSH and CDR2 LQKENI. Deletions cut 2 bases from V and 5 bases from J, with 16 bases between. In DNA form, the CDR3 reads TGTGCCAGCTCACCAAATGGGCAGGGGACAAACAATGAGCAGTTCTTC. Its translation is CASSPNGQGTNNEQFF.

The J gene is TRBJ1-5, the V gene TRBV19; 8 bases align to TRBD1. This CDR3 comprises 14 residues. Per the germline V gene, CDR1 is LNHDA and CDR2 is SQIVND (reference sequence). V trimming: 5 bases; J trimming: 4 bases; junction bases outside the gene matches: 4. The CDR3 reads CASSPDRANQPQHF. CDR3 in DNA: TGTGCCAGTAGTCCGGACAGGGCGAATCAGCCCCAGCATTTT. Combining the CDR3 with reference TRBV19 and TRBJ1-5 gives the whole variable domain DGGITQSPKYLFRKEGQNVTLSCEQNLNHDAMYWYRQDPGQGLRLIYYSQIVNDFQKGDIAEGYSVSREKKESFPLTVTSAQKNPTAFYLCASSPDRANQPQHFGDGTRLSIL.

This rearrangement joins TRBV18 to TRBJ2-3, with TRBD1 matching 10 bases. The CDR3 covers 14 residues. Germline CDR1 is KGHSH and CDR2 is LQKENI. Losses at the gene ends were 6 bases for V and 6 bases for J; bases not matched to a gene: 6. The CDR3 coding sequence is TGTGCCAGCTCTCGACAGGGGGCACAGGATACGCAGTATTTT. Translation gives CASSRQGAQDTQYF.

The chain joins TRBV6-1 to TRBJ2-6, with TRBD1 matching 8 bases. This CDR3 is built from 18 residues. The ends lost 4 bases at V and 0 bases at J; junction bases unmatched: 8. Germline loops: CDR1 MNHNS, CDR2 SASEGT. In DNA, the CDR3 is TGTGCCAGCAGTGCTCGGACAGGGCCGTACTCTGGGGCCAACGTCCTGACTTTC. It yields the protein CASSARTGPYSGANVLTF.

The chain employs TRBV15 and TRBJ2-2, with 8 bases fitting TRBD1. Germline values: CDR1 LNHNV, CDR2 YYDKDF (reference sequence). The CDR3 spans 15 residues. V lost 3 bases, J lost 6 bases, and 6 bases stayed unmatched. The CDR3 nucleotides are TGTGCCACCAGCAGGGACAGGGCTAGCCCCGGGGAGCTGTTTTTT. It specifies CATSRDRASPGELFF.

V gene TRBV10-3 combines with J gene TRBJ1-5; 11 bases agree with TRBD1. Per germline, CDR1 ENHRY and CDR2 SYGVKD. V gave up 2 bases and J gave up 2 bases; unmatched junction bases: 2. The CDR3 totals 16 residues. This CDR3 reads CAISEPGQGGNQPQHF. As DNA, the CDR3 is TGTGCCATCAGTGAGCCGGGACAGGGGGGCAATCAGCCCCAGCATTTT.

The chain has TRBV5-5 and TRBJ1-2, with TRBD1 matching 9 bases. Germline CDR1 SGHKS, CDR2 YYEKEE (reference sequence). The CDR3 consists of 15 residues. V shed 0 bases and J 3 bases; nucleotides not matched to a gene: 3. The CDR3 sequence is CASSLAGQGYYGYTF. Here the CDR3 DNA reads TGTGCCAGCAGCTTGGCGGGACAGGGTTACTATGGCTACACCTTC.